This TCR beta chain was recovered during a study of glioma-infiltrating T cells after dendritic cell vaccination. Noted time point: after dendritic cell vaccination, including at tumor progression/relapse. V was pared by 6 bases and J by 10 bases, with 11 bases of the junction left unmatched. The CDR3 covers 15 residues. CDR1 and CDR2 (germline): SNHLY, FYNNEI. This clone appeared a single time. Generated by immunoSEQ multiplex PCR, the TCRdb table keeps only in-frame clones and is missing some. This sample carries roughly 88,000 clones, 81% of them seen once, and the ten largest clones take over 2%. This chain links TRBV2 with TRBJ2-1; 11 positions match TRBD2. The material sequenced was blood, taken after dendritic cell vaccination. The clonotype comes from a human donor with glioblastoma. The DNA for the CDR3 is TGTGCCAGCAGACCCCTAGCGGGGGGTTCCGTGGAGCAGTTCTTC. This encodes CASRPLAGGSVEQFF.